This T cell receptor beta chain stems from a study of T-cell memory formation after mild COVID-19. Overall study context: TCR clusters showed largely donor specificity. Points from the study as a whole: Clones contracting over day 15 to 85 were CD4/CD8 balanced, with later expanders leaning CD4+. Nothing showed for sure that second-wave clones peaking on day 37 were SARS-CoV-2 specific. Memory cells collected pre-infection included some clones that later responded, suggesting cross-reactive memory joined.

This CDR3 is 15 amino acids long. The V end lost 6 bases, the J end lost 7 bases, and 16 bases lay between the germline ends. Germline V gene data show CDR1 as MNHNS and CDR2 as SASEGT. This clonotype occurred once. Its antigen remains unidentified. MiXCR, applied by TCRdb to the 5' RACE reads, yields one record per CDR3 protein. This sample has fewer than 400,000 distinct CDR3 sequences, with about 15% found just once. The receptor's source is a man younger than 30 who had mild COVID-19 (a few samples of this study predate the infection). Cell type and time point are not known. J is TRBJ1-6 and V is TRBV6-1; no clear D. Sequencing input: PBMCs or a T cell subset sorted from them (not recorded which). Written as DNA, the CDR3 is TGTGCCAGCAGGGCAGAAATAGCCATCAATTCACCCCTCCACTTT. This encodes CASRAEIAINSPLHF.